This entry concerns a single T cell receptor beta chain. These data come from a study of blood T cell repertoires in COVID-19. Across the whole study: Some COVID-19 samples were acute and others convalescent; all came from the United States, Italy and Spain.

TCRdb keeps only in-frame clones here, not all; method: immunoSEQ multiplex PCR. The data hold about 63,000 clones, with around 80% observed a single time. Germline CDR1 reads GTSNPN; CDR2 reads SVGIG (reference sequence). The V end lost 3 bases, the J end lost 4 bases, and 15 bases lay between the germline ends. The CDR3 covers 14 residues. V usage is TRBV30 and J usage is TRBJ1-2, with D perhaps TRBD1 (6 bases). Sequenced material: peripheral blood. This TCR was recovered from a human donor in a cohort sampled during active COVID-19. The CDR3 DNA reads as TGTGCCTGGAGCGGGGAAGGACAGACCTATGGCTACACCTTC. Amino acids: CAWSGEGQTYGYTF.